Presented here are 16 T cell receptor beta chains from one specimen sequenced in a study of cytomegalovirus exposure and HLA in healthy donors. A multiplex PCR was run with 60 Vbeta primers and 13 Jbeta primers. Using immunoSEQ multiplex PCR, the repertoire was profiled, and TCRdb retains in-frame clones only, with some absent. Its listing shows 100,000 to 150,000 clones. The specimen was PBMCs. The receptors here all came from a woman aged 40-49 years in good health and CMV-seronegative.

The V gene is TRBV18, the J gene TRBJ2-1; 13 nucleotides align to TRBD2. Germline-derived CDR1 and CDR2 are KGHSH and LQKENI. V lost 2 bases and J lost 6; bases outside the gene matches: 4. The CDR3 is 16 residues long. The CDR3: CASSPTSGGAVNEQFF. Written as DNA, the CDR3 is TGTGCCAGCTCACCAACTAGCGGGGGGGCAGTCAATGAGCAGTTCTTC.

The rearrangement joins TRBV9 to TRBJ2-5; 7 bases fit TRBD1. V lost 0 bases and J lost 1; bases outside the gene matches: 3. The CDR3 totals 15 residues. Germline CDR1 is SGDLS and CDR2 is YYNGEE. The chain's CDR3 is CASSVVPGGQETQYF. The DNA of the CDR3 is TGTGCCAGCAGCGTAGTGCCAGGGGGCCAAGAGACCCAGTACTTC.

V gene TRBV6-5 combines with J gene TRBJ1-2, with TRBD1 identical over 10 bases. Germline V gene lookup returns CDR1 MNHEY and CDR2 SVGAGI. This CDR3 is 14 amino acids long. J gave up 4 bases and V 6 bases, and 5 bases lay outside the gene matches. The CDR3: CASSKTGGSYGYTF. CDR3 nucleotides: TGTGCCAGCAGCAAGACAGGGGGCAGCTATGGCTACACCTTC.

The chain links TRBV28 to TRBJ1-1, with D hard to call. CDR1 is MDHEN, CDR2 SYDVKM, per germline. CDR3 size: 13 residues. The V and J ends lost 6 bases and 4 bases respectively, with 12 bases between them. CDR3 in DNA: TGTGCCAGCAGCCTTGGCGGGGTCACTGAAGCTTTCTTT. This sequence encodes CASSLGGVTEAFF.

The V and J genes are TRBV7-2 and TRBJ2-7; 13 bases map to TRBD2. V was clipped by 5 bases and J by 6 bases; unmatched bases: 7. The length of the CDR3 is 15 residues. The germline V gene encodes CDR1 SGHTA and CDR2 FQGNSA. The CDR3, as DNA: TGTGCCAGCAGCCCAACTAGCGGGGGGGCGGGCGAGCAGTACTTC. The encoded protein is CASSPTSGGAGEQYF.

The J gene is TRBJ2-3, the V gene TRBV7-2; TRBD2 might be the D (5 bases). Germline V gene sequence: CDR1 SGHTA, CDR2 FQGNSA. V lost 8 bases, J lost 2 bases, and 20 bases lay in between. The length of the CDR3 is 16 residues. The CDR3 bases are TGTGCCAGCTCCTCGGGGATGGAACGCCCCACAGATACGCAGTATTTT. It is translated as CASSSGMERPTDTQYF.

The chain recombines TRBV7-3 with TRBJ2-2; TRBD2 matches 7 bases. The CDR3 is made up of 15 amino acids. From germline, CDR1 is SGHTA and CDR2 FQGTGA. The J segment lost 5 bases and the V segment lost 0 bases, leaving 3 bases of the junction unmatched. CDR3 bases: TGTGCCAGCAGCTTAACAGCGGGGTATACCGGGGAGCTGTTTTTT. The encoded protein is CASSLTAGYTGELFF.

The rearrangement links TRBV23-1 to TRBJ2-1, with D possibly matching TRBD2 (5 bases). Being an ORF, TRBV23-1 has a function that is uncertain. The length of the CDR3 is 18 residues. Trimming removed 4 bases from V and 0 bases from J, with 19 bases in between. CDR3 DNA sequence: TGCGCCAGCAGTCCCCTCTTTGAGGAGCGGAGCTCCTACAATGAGCAGTTCTTC. It encodes CASSPLFEERSSYNEQFF.

The genes are TRBV6-5 and TRBJ1-1, with D tentatively TRBD1 (5 bases). Germline values: CDR1 MNHEY, CDR2 SVGAGI. V was shortened by 2 bases and J by 2 bases, with 12 bases between the two germline ends. The CDR3 extends over 15 amino acids. The CDR3 protein is CASSYPGLRNTEAFF. CDR3 sequence (DNA): TGTGCCAGCAGTTACCCGGGACTGCGAAACACTGAAGCTTTCTTT.

V and J are TRBV7-2 and TRBJ2-3, with 12 bases fitting TRBD2. CDR3 length: 17 residues. After removal of 5 bases from V and 0 bases from J, the junction contained 6 bases not matched to a gene. Germline loops: CDR1 SGHTA, CDR2 FQGNSA. The CDR3 DNA reads TGTGCCAGCAGCAAACGACTAGCGGGGGCTAGCACAGATACGCAGTATTTT. Protein sequence: CASSKRLAGASTDTQYF.

The V call is TRBV19, the J call TRBJ2-7; TRBD1 matches at 7 bases. Per germline, CDR1 LNHDA and CDR2 SQIVND (reference sequence). The CDR3 consists of 15 residues. V shed 8 bases and J 6 bases; nucleotides not matched to a gene: 16. The CDR3 nucleotides read TGTGCCAGTTTCTCTCCGTTGGACAGGCTGCGCGAGCAGTACGTC. Encoded protein: CASFSPLDRLREQYV.

The J gene is TRBJ2-2, the V gene TRBV25-1; a possible D gene is TRBD1 (6 bases). The ends were cut back, 5 bases at V and 0 bases at J, with 7 bases in the middle. The CDR3 has 14 residues. Germline V lookup: CDR1 MGHDK, CDR2 SYGVNS. Here the CDR3 reads CASSRDTNTGELFF. CDR3 in DNA: TGTGCCAGCAGTCGGGACACGAACACCGGGGAGCTGTTTTTT. Filled out from reference TRBV25-1 and TRBJ2-2, the complete variable domain reads EADIYQTPRYLVIGTGKKITLECSQTMGHDKMYWYQQDPGMELHLIHYSYGVNSTEKGDLSSESTVSRIRTEHFPLTLESARPSHTSQYLCASSRDTNTGELFFGEGSRLTVL.

This chain links TRBV6-6 with TRBJ2-5, with 11 bases aligning to TRBD2. The CDR3 is 16 residues long. Germline V gene lookup returns CDR1 MNHNY and CDR2 SVGAGI (reference sequence). With V trimmed by 4 bases and J by 2 bases, 6 bases remained unmatched. The CDR3 region is CASSSGASGGQETQYF. The CDR3 bases are TGTGCCAGCAGTTCAGGGGCTAGCGGGGGGCAAGAGACCCAGTACTTC.

The V and J genes are TRBV7-2 and TRBJ1-4; D unresolved. CDR1 is SGHTA, CDR2 FQGNSA, per germline. The V end was cut by 1 base, the J end by 2 bases, with 8 bases between. The CDR3 length is 15 residues. The CDR3 sequence: CASSLGAPTNEKLFF. For the CDR3, the DNA is TGTGCCAGCAGCTTAGGAGCCCCCACTAATGAAAAACTGTTTTTT.

The chain has TRBV27 and TRBJ1-2, with D possibly being TRBD1 (6 bases). CDR3 length: 15 residues. Trimming removed 3 bases at V and 6 bases at J, with 17 bases between. CDR1 MNHEY and CDR2 SMNVEV come from the germline V gene (reference sequence). CDR3 amino acids: CASSLAGAPKHGYTF. The CDR3 nucleotides are TGTGCCAGCAGTTTGGCAGGGGCCCCAAAGCATGGCTACACCTTC.

V is TRBV4-1 and J is TRBJ1-5; 9 bases fit TRBD1. V dropped 0 bases and J dropped 7; count of bases not matched to a gene: 7. This CDR3 contains 16 residues. Per germline, CDR1 MGHRA and CDR2 YSYEKL. The CDR3 DNA reads as TGCGCCAGCAGCCAAGAAGGGACAGGGAGTCGCCAGCCCCAGCATTTT. Residues: CASSQEGTGSRQPQHF.